Each of the 23 T cell receptor beta chains below was sequenced from the same sample in a study of blood T cell repertoires in COVID-19. Method: immunoSEQ multiplex PCR; TCRdb's copy keeps in-frame clones and lacks some. The sample includes 200,000 to 300,000 clones, around nine tenths of them seen just once. Sequences were obtained from PBMCs or T cells enriched from blood (not recorded which). The receptors here all came from a woman under 30 who had recovered from COVID-19.

The genes are TRBV28 and TRBJ1-1; D is unclear. V lost 3 bases, J lost 4 bases, and 9 bases lay in between. Germline-derived CDR1 and CDR2 are MDHEN and SYDVKM. This CDR3 has 13 residues. The DNA for the CDR3 is TGTGCCAGCAGTTTTGTCCCTATCACTGAAGCTTTCTTT. This encodes CASSFVPITEAFF.

The chain joins TRBV4-3 to TRBJ1-5, with 8 bases that match TRBD1. Per the germline V gene, CDR1 is LGHNA and CDR2 is YSLEER. The CDR3 loop spans 15 amino acids. Trimming at V came to 4 bases and at J to 3 bases, leaving 5 bases not matched to a gene. The chain's CDR3 is CASSRGTGYNQPQHF. CDR3 in DNA: TGCGCCAGCAGCCGAGGGACAGGATACAATCAGCCCCAGCATTTT.

The V gene is TRBV25-1, the J gene TRBJ2-7; TRBD2 aligns across 13 bases. The CDR3 totals 16 residues. The V gene end was trimmed by 4 bases and the J gene end by 5 bases; junction bases not matched to a gene: 8. Germline V lookup: CDR1 MGHDK, CDR2 SYGVNS. The CDR3 bases are TGTGCCAGCAGTGGACTAGCGGGGGGATTGGTCCACGAGCAGTACTTC. Amino acid sequence: CASSGLAGGLVHEQYF.

V usage is TRBV19 and J usage is TRBJ1-4; 11 nucleotides match TRBD1. The CDR3 has 16 residues. The junction had 8 bases not matched to a gene; V was cut back by 9 bases and J by 2 bases. CDR1 is LNHDA, CDR2 SQIVND, per germline (reference sequence). CDR3 in amino acids: CASKGQGATTNEKLFF. For the CDR3, the DNA is TGTGCCAGCAAAGGACAGGGGGCGACTACTAATGAAAAACTGTTTTTT.

The sample holds one count of this clone. V usage is TRBV4-2 and J usage is TRBJ2-5, with 9 bases lining up with TRBD1. The junction had 11 bases not matched to a gene; V was cut back by 8 bases and J by 4 bases. CDR1 is LGHNA and CDR2 is YNFKEQ in the germline V gene. The CDR3 runs to 15 residues. CDR3 bases: TGTGCCAGCTCTACAAACCCGGACAGGGGAGAGACCCAGTACTTC. Translation: CASSTNPDRGETQYF.

The chain couples TRBV2 to TRBJ2-7; D ambiguous. The V end was cut by 3 bases, the J end by 0 bases, with 6 bases between. Germline CDR1 is SNHLY and CDR2 is FYNNEI. The CDR3 has 13 residues. CDR3 coding DNA: TGTGCCAGCAGTGACACTCGCTCCTACGAGCAGTACTTC. Translation: CASSDTRSYEQYF.

The J gene is TRBJ1-1, the V gene TRBV7-2; possibly TRBD1 for D (6 bases). The V end was cut by 2 bases, the J end by 6 bases, with 16 bases between. Germline-derived CDR1 and CDR2 are SGHTA and FQGNSA. CDR3 size: 15 residues. CDR3 nucleotides: TGTGCCAGCAGCTTATCGAACAGGGAATCTTCTGAAGCTTTCTTT. It yields the protein CASSLSNRESSEAFF.

This sequence joins TRBV15 and TRBJ1-4, with 9 bases that match TRBD1. V shed 3 bases and J 7 bases; nucleotides not matched to a gene: 3. This CDR3 has 14 residues. Germline V gives CDR1 LNHNV, CDR2 YYDKDF (reference sequence). CDR3 region: CATSRGQGGEKLFF. CDR3 sequence (DNA): TGTGCCACCAGCAGGGGACAGGGCGGTGAAAAACTGTTTTTT.

This clone was found once. This chain uses TRBV29-1 with TRBJ1-5; TRBD1 might be the D (6 bases). Germline lookup yields CDR1 SQVTM and CDR2 ANQGSEA. V was pared by 7 bases and J by 0 bases, with 22 bases between. The CDR3 consists of 17 residues. Written as DNA, the CDR3 is TGCAGCGACGCTACGGTCGGGGACACAGATAGCAATCAGCCCCAGCATTTT. It encodes CSDATVGDTDSNQPQHF.

This clone appeared many times. V usage is TRBV20-1 and J usage is TRBJ2-7, with TRBD2 matching over 12 bases. V lost 3 bases and J lost 2; bases outside the gene matches: 5. Germline CDR1 DFQATT, CDR2 SNEGSKA (reference sequence). The length of the CDR3 is 15 residues. CDR3 region: CSASPLAGGTYEQYF. DNA for the CDR3: TGCAGTGCTAGTCCACTAGCGGGGGGTACCTACGAGCAGTACTTC.

The V and J genes are TRBV30 and TRBJ2-5, with TRBD1 as a possible D gene (5 bases). This CDR3 contains 13 residues. The ends were cut back, 3 bases at V and 5 bases at J, with 13 bases in the middle. Germline CDR1 and CDR2: GTSNPN and SVGIG (reference sequence). CDR3 nucleotides: TGTGCCTGGAGCCAGGGCCTCAGGGAGACCCAGTACTTC. Protein: CAWSQGLRETQYF.

J is TRBJ1-5 and V is TRBV15; 8 positions agree with TRBD1. CDR3 size: 15 residues. The germline V gene has CDR1 LNHNV and CDR2 YYDKDF (reference sequence). The V gene end was trimmed by 3 bases and the J gene end by 6 bases; junction bases not matched to a gene: 7. The CDR3: CATSSSRGQGQPQHF. CDR3 DNA: TGTGCCACCAGCAGCAGCAGGGGGCAGGGTCAGCCCCAGCATTTT.

J is TRBJ1-1 and V is TRBV27; D uncertain. Between the trimmed V and J ends, which lost 7 bases and 2 bases, there was a span of 11 bases. The CDR3 sequence is 13 residues long. Germline values: CDR1 MNHEY, CDR2 SMNVEV (reference sequence). The CDR3 nucleotides read TGTGCCAGCACCCCCGGCGGCAACACTGAAGCTTTCTTT. This codes for CASTPGGNTEAFF.

The chain is built from TRBV11-2 and TRBJ2-7, with D tentatively TRBD1 (5 bases). This CDR3 comprises 15 residues. V was shortened by 2 bases and J by 6 bases, with 17 bases between the two germline ends. Per the germline V gene, CDR1 is SGHAT and CDR2 is FQNNGV. This chain's CDR3 is CASSLLRGRVAEQYF. As DNA, the CDR3 is TGTGCCAGCAGCTTACTCAGAGGCAGGGTGGCCGAGCAGTACTTC. The complete variable domain, with remaining parts taken from reference TRBV11-2 and TRBJ2-7, reads EAGVAQSPRYKIIEKRQSVAFWCNPISGHATLYWYQQILGQGPKLLIQFQNNGVVDDSQLPKDRFSAERLKGVDSTLKIQPAKLEDSAVYLCASSLLRGRVAEQYFGPGTRLTVT.

The rearrangement links TRBV10-3 to TRBJ2-5, with D perhaps matching TRBD2 (7 bases). The V end was cut by 0 bases, the J end by 2 bases, with 10 bases between. Germline V gene lookup returns CDR1 ENHRY and CDR2 SYGVKD. The CDR3 consists of 15 residues. CDR3 residues: CAISESGGEQETQYF. CDR3 in DNA: TGTGCCATCAGTGAGTCAGGGGGGGAACAAGAGACCCAGTACTTC.

In this sample, this clone turned up once. This chain uses TRBV19 with TRBJ2-7; weak D call: TRBD1 (6 bases). The germline gives CDR1 LNHDA, CDR2 SQIVND (reference sequence). Trimming cost V 6 bases and J 2 bases, with 14 bases left between them. This CDR3 has 14 residues. The DNA for the CDR3 is TGTGCCAGTAGCCCCAAAGGGGGAACCTACGAGCAGTACTTC. Translated: CASSPKGGTYEQYF.

V and J are TRBV6-5 and TRBJ1-4; 7 nucleotides align to TRBD1. The V gene's germline CDR1 is MNHEY and CDR2 SVGAGI. The CDR3 length is 15 residues. The ends lost 5 bases at V and 5 bases at J; junction bases unmatched: 8. The CDR3 region is CASSPQGLYNEKLFF. The CDR3 DNA sequence: TGTGCCAGCAGTCCACAGGGGTTATACAATGAAAAACTGTTTTTT.

The V and J genes are TRBV4-1 and TRBJ1-5; D ambiguous. CDR1 is MGHRA, CDR2 YSYEKL, per germline. With 0 bases removed from V and 1 base from J, the gap between germline ends came to 7 bases. This CDR3 has 15 residues. The CDR3, as DNA: TGCGCCAGCAGCCAAGACTGGAGGAGCAATCAGCCCCAGCATTTT. Translating it yields CASSQDWRSNQPQHF.

V gene TRBV4-1 combines with J gene TRBJ2-4; 13 positions agree with TRBD2. The trim removed 3 bases at V and 1 base at J, leaving 6 bases unmatched. Germline assignment: CDR1 MGHRA and CDR2 YSYEKL. CDR3 length: 18 amino acids. The CDR3 loop is CASSHGRTSGSAKNIQYF. CDR3 sequence (DNA): TGCGCCAGCAGCCACGGACGGACTAGCGGGAGTGCCAAAAACATTCAGTACTTC.

The chain uses TRBV5-4 and TRBJ2-7; 8 bases are shared with TRBD1. V dropped 4 bases and J dropped 4; count of bases not matched to a gene: 4. There are 13 residues in the CDR3. From germline, CDR1 is SGHNT and CDR2 YYREEE (reference sequence). The CDR3 region has the DNA TGTGCCAGCAGCCTGACAGGGGAGTACGAGCAGTACTTC. Protein sequence: CASSLTGEYEQYF.

The genes are TRBV28 and TRBJ2-7; perhaps TRBD2 as D (6 bases). Germline V gives CDR1 MDHEN, CDR2 SYDVKM. The CDR3 spans 13 residues. Trimming removed 3 bases at V and 0 bases at J, with 6 bases between. The DNA for the CDR3 is TGTGCCAGCAGTTTGCGGGACTCCTACGAGCAGTACTTC. It yields the protein CASSLRDSYEQYF.

This clone was detected only once. The chain is built from TRBV5-6 and TRBJ2-7, with TRBD1 matching 9 bases. Germline loops: CDR1 SGHDT, CDR2 YYEEEE. The CDR3 covers 15 residues. V lost 3 bases and J lost 2; bases outside the gene matches: 6. The CDR3 is CASSSPGQGPYEQYF. The CDR3, as DNA: TGTGCCAGCAGCTCTCCGGGACAGGGCCCCTACGAGCAGTACTTC.

The chain carries TRBV30 and TRBJ2-1; TRBD2 agrees at 13 bases. The V segment lost 2 bases and the J segment 0 bases; nucleotides outside the gene matches: 10. CDR1 and CDR2 from the germline V gene are GTSNPN and SVGIG (reference sequence). CDR3 length equals 19 residues. The CDR3 sequence is CAWSSLTSGGPSSYNEQFF. Here the CDR3 DNA reads TGTGCCTGGAGTTCCCTGACTAGCGGGGGGCCGAGCTCCTACAATGAGCAGTTCTTC. The variable domain in full, completed from reference TRBV30 and TRBJ2-1, reads SQTIHQWPATLVQPVGSPLSLECTVEGTSNPNLYWYRQAAGRGLQLLFYSVGIGQISSEVPQNLSASRPQDRQFILSSKKLLLSDSGFYLCAWSSLTSGGPSSYNEQFFGPGTRLTVL.